This TCR beta chain was profiled in a study of CD8 T cells in Susac syndrome. Random-hexamer reverse transcription was applied to roughly 0.5 to 1 ug RNA. TCR beta CDR3 was amplified by immunoSEQ multiplex PCR. This amplification extended across 54 Vbeta and 13 Jbeta segments. TCRdb itself ran the immunoSEQ multiplex PCR reads through MiXCR, one entry per CDR3 protein. The data show some 200,000 distinct CDR3 sequences, less than 95% seen once. The controls, all healthy donors, were matched for age and sex. CD8+ and CD4+ T cells were negatively isolated; TEMRA cells were FACS-enriched. Germline lookup yields CDR1 DFQATT and CDR2 SNEGSKA (reference sequence). The V end lost 3 bases, the J end lost 7 bases, and 10 bases lay between the germline ends. The CDR3 loop spans 11 amino acids.

The sequenced sample was CD4+ T cells from PBMCs. V is TRBV20-1 and J is TRBJ2-7; D is unresolved. This TCR derives from a human donor in good health. The CDR3 DNA reads TGCAGTGCTAGTACGGCCTGGGAGCAGTACTTC. Translation: CSASTAWEQYF.